Listed below are T cell receptor beta chains from one sample, sequenced in a study of OX40 agonist ivuxolimab in advanced cancers. Some clones are missing from TCRdb's copy, which holds only in-frame ones; the method was immunoSEQ multiplex PCR. Here the sample spans nearly 50,000 clones, around 80% being singletons. Sequenced material: CD4+ or CD8+ T cells sorted from blood, taken in a trial of the OX40 agonist ivuxolimab. The source of these receptors is an adult with an advanced solid tumor such as melanoma, head and neck, liver or kidney cancer. The CDR3 runs from the conserved cysteine through the conserved F or W. D genes are given only for firm matches. A clone size is listed for some rows: how often the clone was seen (once, few, many), or a class if it is expanded.

j_call clone_size v_call d_call cdr3_nt cdr3_aa
TRBJ2-6 - TRBV19 TRBD1 TGTGCCAGTAGTTTACTACAGGGGGCTGGGGCCAACGTCCTGACTTTC CASSLLQGAGANVLTF
TRBJ2-7 - TRBV9 TRBD2 TGTGCCAGCAGCACGGGACTAGCGGTCGCCTACGAGCAGTACTTC CASSTGLAVAYEQYF
TRBJ1-2 - TRBV6-5 - TGTGCCAGCAGGGAAGGGGGTTCTAACTATGGCTACACCTTC CASREGGSNYGYTF
TRBJ2-1 - TRBV5-4 - TGTGCCAGCAGCTTGGGACTAAGTAGCTATGAGCAGTTCTTC CASSLGLSSYEQFF
TRBJ2-7 - TRBV5-1 - TGCGCCAGCAGCTTGGAGGCAGGGACCGAGCAGTACTTC CASSLEAGTEQYF
TRBJ2-7 - TRBV4-3 - TGCGCCAGCAGCCAAGAGTCAATGTGGAGCTACGAGCAGTACTTC CASSQESMWSYEQYF
TRBJ1-2 medium-sized TRBV29-1 - TGCAGCGCATACTTAGATGGCTACACCTTC CSAYLDGYTF
TRBJ2-1 - TRBV11-2 TRBD2 TGTGCCAGCAGCTTACAAAGGCTAGCGGGAGCTAGTGAGCAGTTCTTC CASSLQRLAGASEQFF
TRBJ2-3 few TRBV5-4 - TGTGCCAGCAGCTTAGTCCCTACAGATACGCAGTATTTT CASSLVPTDTQYF
TRBJ2-1 - TRBV6-5 TRBD1 TGTGCCAGCAGGATCGGACAGGGGATCAGTGAGCAGTTCTTC CASRIGQGISEQFF
TRBJ2-1 - TRBV5-8 - TGTGCCAGCAGCTTGTCTATTGTGGCGCCAGGGGTCGATGAGCAGTTCTTC CASSLSIVAPGVDEQFF